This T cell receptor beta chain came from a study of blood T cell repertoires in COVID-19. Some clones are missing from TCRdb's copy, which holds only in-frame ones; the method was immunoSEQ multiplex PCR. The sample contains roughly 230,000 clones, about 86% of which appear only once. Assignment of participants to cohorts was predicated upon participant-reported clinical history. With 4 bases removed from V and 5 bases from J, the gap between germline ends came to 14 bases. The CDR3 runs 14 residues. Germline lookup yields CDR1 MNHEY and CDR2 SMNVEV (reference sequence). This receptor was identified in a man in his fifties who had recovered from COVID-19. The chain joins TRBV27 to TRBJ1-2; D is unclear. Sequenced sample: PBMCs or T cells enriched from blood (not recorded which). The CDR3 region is CASSYDRGNYGYTF. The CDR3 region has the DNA TGTGCCAGCAGTTACGATAGAGGGAATTATGGCTACACCTTC.